This TCR beta chain was obtained from a study of identical twins. The V gene lost 2 bases and the J gene lost 7 bases, with 12 bases spanning the gap. In germline, CDR1 is SGHDT, CDR2 YYEEEE. The CDR3 covers 14 residues. Regarding the study as a whole: Zero-insertion findings could be partly confounded by invariant cells (MAIT and iNKT cells).

This clonotype occurred a few times. Its antigen is not known. A universal primer site was added by template switching, and unique molecular identifiers were carried by the cDNA. In TCRdb, the 5' RACE reads were re-called with MiXCR into one record per CDR3 protein. The sample includes 400,000 to 650,000 distinct CDR3 sequences, 22% of them seen just once. The same specimen was also included in a second study, on T cells expressing NK-cell markers. That investigation notes: The sequencing cohort of eight donors included seven HCMV-seropositive individuals and one seronegative individual. In 6 or 7 donors, dominant NKG2C+ clonotypes were roughly 1.0-8% of CD8+ T cells.

The genes are TRBV5-6 and TRBJ2-2, with D tentatively TRBD2 (6 bases). This receptor was taken from a woman aged 18 to 35 in good health. The sequenced sample consisted of CD4+ T cells sorted from blood. CDR3 DNA: TGTGCCAGCAGCTTCCGGGTAGCGGTCGGGGAGCTGTTTTTT. It yields the protein CASSFRVAVGELFF.